This TCR beta chain was sequenced for a study of blood T cell repertoires in COVID-19 (dated by TCRdb to 2018 to 2020). Study-level background: Samples covering the acute and convalescent phases of COVID-19 were provided by collaborators in the United States, Italy and Spain. Where HLA class I and class II types were available, the types were taken from metadata supplied by the sample provider, not from assay-based typing. Samples were obtained from the ongoing ImmuneRACE study (first 160 participants) and from 1,254 subjects provided by 6 global collaborators. A freely available public database, intended as a resource for researchers studying the immune response to SARS-CoV-2, is where the repertoires were released. The material from the prospective study consisted of cDNA or gDNA derived from T cells, B-cell-depleted T cells, or PBMCs. Deeply sampled blood TCRbeta repertoires from subjects exposed to, actively infected with, or recovered from COVID-19 were included in the dataset. A de-identified subject ID, COVID-19 status, age in years and sex were almost always included in the sample metadata.

The germline V gene specifies MGHDK as CDR1 and SYGVNS as CDR2. The junction shows trimming of 6 bases on V and 3 bases on J, plus 10 bases between the germline ends. The CDR3 contains 13 residues, cysteine and phenylalanine counted. Only the CDR3 part of the read is kept: 39 bases, read in frame from the first base. TCRbeta CDR3 regions were amplified from genomic DNA using the immunoSEQ Assay, a bias-controlled multiplex PCR. As for the authors' bioinformatics: The number of nucleated cells in each sample was estimated by amplification of reference gene primers within the assay. To quantify the absolute abundance of each unique TCRbeta CDR3 rearrangement, sequence reads were collapsed and filtered. For each sample, productive Simpson clonality was calculated by taking the square root of Simpson's diversity index across productive rearrangements. The table comes from immuneACCESS by way of TCRdb, which keeps in-frame sequences with V and J called. Part of the clones is missing from these tables; in studies checked, under half for an unresolved V gene and the rest for unknown reasons. That table furnishes V, J and clone size, whereas the DNA furnished D and trimming. The sample yields about 250,000 clones; roughly nine tenths were counted once. The ten biggest clones cover 4% to 5% of the sample.

With respect to this clone: Its antigen is not yet known. No base qualities exist here, and no much larger clone lies one base off it.

A second Seattle source provided samples from volunteer blood donors who had recovered from COVID-19. Each collaborating institution followed its own protocols to collect whole blood in K2EDTA tubes. For TCRbeta analysis, collaborators shipped samples as frozen whole blood, isolated PBMCs, or DNA extracted from either of those sample types. General findings and caveats noted by the study authors: The quantity of clinical and demographic metadata differed by source and by participant and was supplied without curation.

This receptor was taken from a woman aged 40 to 50 who had recovered from COVID-19. The V gene is TRBV25-1 and the J gene is TRBJ2-3, with TRBD1 as a weak D call on 6 bases. The sequenced material came from peripheral blood. The CDR3 is CASSHRVTDTQYF. At the DNA level, the sequence is TGTGCCAGCAGCCACAGGGTAACAGATACGCAGTATTTT. Outside the CDR3, residues come from the reference TRBV25-1 and TRBJ2-3 proteins, so the full variable domain is: EADIYQTPRYLVIGTGKKITLECSQTMGHDKMYWYQQDPGMELHLIHYSYGVNSTEKGDLSSESTVSRIRTEHFPLTLESARPSHTSQYLCASSHRVTDTQYFGPGTRLTVL.